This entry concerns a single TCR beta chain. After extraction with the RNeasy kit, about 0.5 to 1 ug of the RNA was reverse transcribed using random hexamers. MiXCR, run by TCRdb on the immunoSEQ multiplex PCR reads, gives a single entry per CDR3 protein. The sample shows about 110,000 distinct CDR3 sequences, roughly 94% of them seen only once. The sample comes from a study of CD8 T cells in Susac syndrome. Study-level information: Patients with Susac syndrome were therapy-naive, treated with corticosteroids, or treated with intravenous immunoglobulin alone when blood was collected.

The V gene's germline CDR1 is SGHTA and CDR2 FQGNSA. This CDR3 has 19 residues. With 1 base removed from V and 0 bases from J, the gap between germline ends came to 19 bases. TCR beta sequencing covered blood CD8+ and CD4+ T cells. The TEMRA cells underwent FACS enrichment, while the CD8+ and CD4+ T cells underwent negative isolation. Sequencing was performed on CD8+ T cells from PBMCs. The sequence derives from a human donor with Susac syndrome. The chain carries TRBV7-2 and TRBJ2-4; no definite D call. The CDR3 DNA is TGTGCCAGCAGCTTAGTATTGTCCCCGCAGACCGAAGCCAAAAACATTCAGTACTTC. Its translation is CASSLVLSPQTEAKNIQYF.